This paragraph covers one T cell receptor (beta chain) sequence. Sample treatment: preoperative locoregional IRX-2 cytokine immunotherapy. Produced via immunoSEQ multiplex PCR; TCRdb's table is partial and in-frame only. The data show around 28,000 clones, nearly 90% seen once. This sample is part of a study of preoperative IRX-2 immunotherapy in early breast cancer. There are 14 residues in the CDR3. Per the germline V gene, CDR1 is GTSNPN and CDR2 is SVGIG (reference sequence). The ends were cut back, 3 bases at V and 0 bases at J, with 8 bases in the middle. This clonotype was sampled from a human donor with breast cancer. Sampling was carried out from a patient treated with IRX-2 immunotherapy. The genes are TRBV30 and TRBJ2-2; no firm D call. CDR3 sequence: CAWRWGSNTGELFF. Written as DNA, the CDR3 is TGTGCCTGGAGATGGGGATCGAACACCGGGGAGCTGTTTTTT.